This T cell receptor (beta chain) derives from a study of cytomegalovirus exposure and HLA in healthy donors. Researchers ran the PCR with 60 Vbeta and 13 Jbeta primers. The method was immunoSEQ multiplex PCR; TCRdb's version includes in-frame clones alone and lacks a portion of them. The table has 150,000 to 200,000 clones, around 85% seen once. Whole-study findings and limits: A highly shared variant cluster was judged a likely technical artifact.

Comments on this clone: No antigen is known for it.

Input material: PBMCs. The sequence was obtained from a man between 18 and 29 years old in good health and CMV-seronegative.

The CDR3 sequence: CASSLGGRSSYEQYF. CDR3 nucleotide sequence: TGTGCCAGCAGCTTGGGCGGGAGGTCGTCCTACGAGCAGTACTTC. This rearrangement joins TRBV5-4 to TRBJ2-7, with 8 bases aligning to TRBD2. The V segment lost 0 bases and the J segment 1 base; nucleotides outside the gene matches: 3. The CDR3 is 15 amino acids. Per the germline V gene, CDR1 is SGHNT and CDR2 is YYREEE (reference sequence).